This is a list of T cell receptor beta chains from one sample in a study of cytomegalovirus exposure and HLA in healthy donors. Repertoires were generated with immunoSEQ multiplex PCR, while TCRdb's copy carries only in-frame clones and drops some. The sample shows approximately 170,000 clones, more than 65% of them seen only once. The sample taken for sequencing was PBMCs. These TCRs come from a man younger than 30 in good health and CMV-seropositive. Each CDR3 is given without its conserved first and last residue. Fields, in order: CDR3 protein, CDR3 length, J gene, V gene.

CDR3 protein: ASSSRLDSYEQY; CDR3 length: 12; J gene: TRBJ2-7; V gene: TRBV7-2
CDR3 protein: ASSRPTGLNYGYT; CDR3 length: 13; J gene: TRBJ1-2; V gene: TRBV19
CDR3 protein: ASSLGAGITEAF; CDR3 length: 12; J gene: TRBJ1-1; V gene: TRBV7-8
CDR3 protein: ASSLAANYGYT; CDR3 length: 11; J gene: TRBJ1-2; V gene: TRBV7-2
CDR3 protein: ASSWLRGTSGDEQY; CDR3 length: 14; J gene: TRBJ2-7; V gene: TRBV11-1
CDR3 protein: ASSFGDGGGT; CDR3 length: 10; J gene: TRBJ1-2; V gene: TRBV5-6
CDR3 protein: ASSLAGLKSGTEAF; CDR3 length: 14; J gene: TRBJ1-1; V gene: TRBV5-6
CDR3 protein: ASSRPGEWGGNEQF; CDR3 length: 14; J gene: TRBJ2-1; V gene: TRBV6-6
CDR3 protein: ASSLGGQRDQPQH; CDR3 length: 13; J gene: TRBJ1-5; V gene: TRBV7-9
CDR3 protein: ASSPGGTADYEQY; CDR3 length: 13; J gene: .; V gene: TRBV7-9
CDR3 protein: ASSLRLESYEQY; CDR3 length: 12; J gene: TRBJ2-7; V gene: TRBV6-5
CDR3 protein: ASSLESSVRGYT; CDR3 length: 12; J gene: TRBJ1-2; V gene: TRBV11-2
CDR3 protein: ASSLSYGRRDEQY; CDR3 length: 13; J gene: TRBJ2-7; V gene: TRBV11-2
CDR3 protein: ASSVDSYTGELF; CDR3 length: 12; J gene: TRBJ2-2; V gene: TRBV18
CDR3 protein: ASSLGEQGLNTEAF; CDR3 length: 14; J gene: TRBJ1-1; V gene: TRBV7-9
CDR3 protein: ASLLTEAF; CDR3 length: 8; J gene: TRBJ1-1; V gene: TRBV2
CDR3 protein: ASSQTGYEQY; CDR3 length: 10; J gene: TRBJ2-7; V gene: TRBV5-5
CDR3 protein: ASSRDRTQGGYT; CDR3 length: 12; J gene: TRBJ1-2; V gene: TRBV18
CDR3 protein: ASSPGGRQGWETQY; CDR3 length: 14; J gene: TRBJ2-5; V gene: TRBV4-1
CDR3 protein: ASRPTELNIQY; CDR3 length: 11; J gene: TRBJ2-4; V gene: TRBV5-1
CDR3 protein: ASRDRGNSPLH; CDR3 length: 11; J gene: TRBJ1-6; V gene: TRBV27
CDR3 protein: ASSSREGSYEQY; CDR3 length: 12; J gene: .; V gene: TRBV6-5
CDR3 protein: ASSINGGRAPEAF; CDR3 length: 13; J gene: TRBJ1-1; V gene: TRBV19
CDR3 protein: ACRGGTEAF; CDR3 length: 9; J gene: TRBJ1-1; V gene: TRBV19